This T cell receptor (beta chain) was documented in a study of T cell repertoires in cytomegalovirus infection. Study-wide results and caveats: Cumulated frequencies of public TCR beta families served to identify carriers of CMV plus the relevant HLA.

Trimming cost V 5 bases and J 1 base, with 16 bases left between them. This CDR3 spans 16 amino acids. CDR1 is SGHAT and CDR2 is FQNNGV in the germline V gene. TCRdb fed the reads into MiXCR, producing one record per CDR3 protein. The sample holds over 95,000 distinct CDR3 sequences, 30% seen once. Details on this clonotype: Its antigen is undetermined.

This receptor was obtained from a human donor in good health (CMV status not recorded). Some clones in this sample may be carry-over from other donors' samples. The rearrangement links TRBV11-2 to TRBJ2-3; D ambiguous. The sequences come from CD8+ T cells from cultured PBMCs, collected from culture after CMV antigen stimulation. CDR3 protein: CASSLRTLIGTDTQYF. CDR3 bases: TGTGCCAGCAGCCTAAGGACCCTGATAGGCACAGATACGCAGTATTTT.